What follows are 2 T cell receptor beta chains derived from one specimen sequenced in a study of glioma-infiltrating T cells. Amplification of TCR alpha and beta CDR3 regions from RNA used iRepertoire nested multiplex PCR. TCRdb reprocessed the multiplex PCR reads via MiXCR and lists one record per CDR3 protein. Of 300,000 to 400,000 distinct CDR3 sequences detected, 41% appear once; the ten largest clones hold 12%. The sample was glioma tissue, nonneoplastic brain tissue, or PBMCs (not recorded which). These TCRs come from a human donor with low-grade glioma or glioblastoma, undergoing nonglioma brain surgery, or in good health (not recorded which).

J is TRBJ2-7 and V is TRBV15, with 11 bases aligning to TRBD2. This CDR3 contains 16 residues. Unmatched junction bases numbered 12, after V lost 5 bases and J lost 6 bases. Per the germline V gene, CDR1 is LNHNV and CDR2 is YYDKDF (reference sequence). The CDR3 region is CATSLYSLAGGSEQYF. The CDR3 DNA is TGTGCCACCAGCTTATACTCGCTAGCGGGAGGATCCGAGCAGTACTTC.

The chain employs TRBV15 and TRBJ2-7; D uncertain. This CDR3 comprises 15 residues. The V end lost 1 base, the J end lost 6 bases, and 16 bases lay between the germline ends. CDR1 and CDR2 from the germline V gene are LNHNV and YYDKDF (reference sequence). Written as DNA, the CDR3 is TGTGCCACCAGCAGAGCCACGGGTTCAACCGGCGAGCAGTACTTC. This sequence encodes CATSRATGSTGEQYF.